This TCR beta chain was sequenced in a study of blood T cell repertoires in COVID-19. The CDR3 loop spans 15 amino acids. From germline, CDR1 is MDHEN and CDR2 SYDVKM. The V and J ends lost 3 bases and 6 bases, in that order; junction bases with no gene match: 5. The assay was immunoSEQ multiplex PCR, and TCRdb's table has in-frame clones only and misses some. The sample carries 330,000 or so clones, over 75% recorded once. Individuals drawn from some 25 US areas were roughly 18 to 89 years old. Participants reported their clinical history, and cohort assignment relied on those reports. This receptor was taken from a man aged 35 to 55 in a cohort exposed to, infected with or recovered from COVID-19 (not recorded which). The V and J genes are TRBV28 and TRBJ1-6; 7 bases are a match to TRBD1. Sequenced material: PBMCs or T cells enriched from blood (not recorded which). CDR3 nucleotide sequence: TGTGCCAGCAGTTTCCGAGGGGGCGGTAATTCACCCCTCCACTTT. Encoded protein: CASSFRGGGNSPLHF.